The sequence of this TCR beta chain was determined in a study of shared clonotypes between healthy human individuals. Study-wide background: Donors, aged 18 to 49, were a couple of women and a few men.

TCRdb's table, derived via immunoSEQ multiplex PCR, lists solely in-frame clones and lacks some. Here the sample spans 2 million to 2.5 million clones, over 90% being singletons. In the case of this clone: The sample carries other DNA sequences with the same CDR3.

The CDR3 contains 12 residues. V was pared by 4 bases and J by 4 bases, with 10 bases between. CDR1 and CDR2 from the germline V gene are SQVTM and ANQGSEA. V and J are TRBV29-1 and TRBJ2-5; D may be TRBD1 or TRBD2 (6 bases each). The source is a man between 18 and 35 years old in good health. Some clones in this sample may be carry-over from other donors' samples. The specimen was naive CD4+ T cells from PBMCs. Specified subset: CD45RA+ positively selected. The CDR3 coding sequence is TGCAGCGTTGCCAGGGGAGGAGAGACCCAGTACTTC. This gives the protein CSVARGGETQYF.